The 32 T cell receptor beta chains reported below all come from one sample, sequenced in a study of cytomegalovirus exposure and HLA in healthy donors. It was with 60 Vbeta and 13 Jbeta primers that the PCR ran. Clones were read by immunoSEQ multiplex PCR, and TCRdb kept only the in-frame ones, dropping some. The sample includes some 81,000 clones, over 60% of them seen just once. What was sequenced was PBMCs. Source of these receptors: a woman aged 40 to 50 in good health and CMV-seropositive.

The rearrangement uses TRBV7-2 and TRBJ2-7, with a possible D match to TRBD2 (6 bases). V was shortened by 1 base and J by 7 bases, with 17 bases between the two germline ends. Germline V gene sequence: CDR1 SGHTA, CDR2 FQGNSA. The length of the CDR3 is 15 residues. CDR3 nucleotide sequence: TGTGCCAGCAGCTTAGAAGTTAGACTAGTGGGGGAGCAGTACTTC. Translation: CASSLEVRLVGEQYF.

This chain connects TRBV28 to TRBJ2-7; 11 positions match TRBD1. V dropped 7 bases and J dropped 7; count of bases not matched to a gene: 6. Germline CDR1 and CDR2: MDHEN and SYDVKM. The CDR3 is made up of 13 amino acids. The CDR3 is CASIGQGAWEQYF. The CDR3, as DNA: TGTGCCAGCATAGGACAGGGGGCGTGGGAGCAGTACTTC.

The chain recombines TRBV12-5 with TRBJ2-1; the match to TRBD2 covers 13 bases. With 1 base clipped from V and 7 bases from J, the junction kept 7 bases outside the gene matches. This CDR3 has 17 residues. Germline-derived CDR1 and CDR2 are LGHNT and FRNRAP. In DNA form, the CDR3 reads TGTGCTAGTGGTTTGGCTACTGGACTAGCGGGAGTTAATGAGCAGTTCTTC. Its protein product is CASGLATGLAGVNEQFF.

Concerning this clone: The germline gene is not matched at one end of the junction; a read error may be the cause. The chain carries TRBV7-7 and TRBJ2-5, with TRBD1 matching over 9 bases. Germline V CDR1 and CDR2: SSHAT, FNYEAQ (reference sequence). The CDR3 covers 14 residues. CDR3 bases: TGTGCTAGCAGCCCGGACAGGGGCCAAGAGACCCAGTACTTC. This sequence encodes CASSPDRGQETQYF. Full variable domain (missing parts from reference TRBV7-7 and TRBJ2-5): GAGVSQSPRYKVTKRGQDVTLRCDPISSHATLYWYQQALGQGPEFLTYFNYEAQPDKSGLPSDRFSAERPEGSISTLTIQRTEQRDSAMYRCASSPDRGQETQYFGPGTRLLVL.

The chain employs TRBV27 and TRBJ1-5; the match to TRBD1 covers 8 bases. The V gene's germline CDR1 is MNHEY and CDR2 SMNVEV (reference sequence). The CDR3 consists of 15 residues. V lost 7 bases and J lost 2; bases outside the gene matches: 7. This CDR3 is CASNPRGLGNQPQHF. DNA for the CDR3: TGTGCCAGCAACCCCAGGGGGCTCGGCAATCAGCCCCAGCATTTT.

There are a few counts of this clone. The V gene is TRBV4-2, the J gene TRBJ2-3, with 13 nucleotides matching TRBD2. V lost 4 bases to trimming and J lost 1 base; unmatched junction nucleotides: 2. CDR1 and CDR2 (germline): LGHNA, YNFKEQ. This CDR3 is built from 16 residues. CDR3 amino acids: CASSPGLAGGTDTQYF. CDR3 DNA: TGTGCCAGCAGCCCAGGACTAGCGGGGGGCACAGATACGCAGTATTTT.

V usage is TRBV7-3 and J usage is TRBJ2-2; 7 nucleotides line up with TRBD1. V was clipped by 5 bases and J by 2 bases; unmatched bases: 5. Germline V CDR1 and CDR2: SGHTA, FQGTGA. CDR3 length: 15 residues. CDR3 DNA sequence: TGTGCCAGCAGCACAGACAGGGTTAACACCGGGGAGCTGTTTTTT. This encodes CASSTDRVNTGELFF.

The V call is TRBV2, the J call TRBJ2-7, with TRBD2 matching 10 bases. After removal of 5 bases from V and 3 bases from J, the junction contained 13 bases not matched to a gene. The CDR3 is 17 amino acids. CDR1 is SNHLY, CDR2 FYNNEI, per germline. The CDR3 sequence is CASSSGRGLAKHYEQYF. The CDR3 nucleotides read TGTGCCAGCAGTTCTGGTCGGGGACTAGCGAAACACTACGAGCAGTACTTC.

This chain links TRBV9 with TRBJ1-2; D unclear. Trimming took off 0 bases at V and 3 bases at J, with 18 bases between the two ends. The germline gives CDR1 SGDLS, CDR2 YYNGEE. There are 17 residues in the CDR3. CDR3 region: CASSVDLTLEDYYGYTF. CDR3 DNA sequence: TGTGCCAGCAGCGTAGACTTAACCCTGGAGGACTACTATGGCTACACCTTC.

This chain links TRBV7-2 with TRBJ1-1; D might be TRBD1 (5 bases). CDR1 and CDR2 from the germline V gene are SGHTA and FQGNSA. V was cut by 5 bases and J by 3 bases, with 16 bases left in between. This CDR3 comprises 15 residues. The CDR3: CASSHQRAGHTEAFF. CDR3 bases: TGTGCCAGCAGCCACCAAAGGGCAGGGCACACTGAAGCTTTCTTT.

The chain joins TRBV25-1 to TRBJ2-1, with TRBD1 matching 11 bases. Germline V gene data show CDR1 as MGHDK and CDR2 as SYGVNS. This CDR3 region has 14 residues. The V and J ends lost 11 bases and 8 bases, in that order; junction bases with no gene match: 11. DNA of the CDR3: TGTGCCTTTTGGATGGGACAGGGGGTGTATGAGCAGTTCTTC. Its translation: CAFWMGQGVYEQFF. Drawing the rest from reference TRBV25-1 and TRBJ2-1, the complete variable domain is EADIYQTPRYLVIGTGKKITLECSQTMGHDKMYWYQQDPGMELHLIHYSYGVNSTEKGDLSSESTVSRIRTEHFPLTLESARPSHTSQYLCAFWMGQGVYEQFFGPGTRLTVL.

This sequence joins TRBV7-8 and TRBJ2-1; possible D gene TRBD2, 5 bases. Germline V gives CDR1 SGHVS, CDR2 FQNEAQ. Trimming took 5 bases from V and 0 from J, leaving 11 bases between them. The length of the CDR3 is 15 residues. The DNA for the CDR3 is TGTGCCAGCAGCCCTCGGAGGATCTCCTACAATGAGCAGTTCTTC. As protein: CASSPRRISYNEQFF.

The chain links TRBV6-5 to TRBJ1-1, with D maybe TRBD1 (6 bases). Between the trimmed V and J ends, which lost 5 bases and 4 bases, there was a span of 14 bases. The V gene's germline CDR1 is MNHEY and CDR2 SVGAGI. This CDR3 contains 14 residues. The CDR3 loop reads CASSRRQAGTEAFF. The CDR3 DNA reads TGTGCCAGCAGTCGAAGACAGGCGGGCACTGAAGCTTTCTTT.

The chain employs TRBV7-6 and TRBJ2-3, with D uncertain. Per germline, CDR1 SGHVS and CDR2 FNYEAQ. The CDR3 spans 13 residues. V was clipped by 4 bases and J by 5 bases, with 10 bases between them. The CDR3 sequence is CASSSQAKDTQYF. Written as DNA, the CDR3 is TGTGCCAGCAGCTCCCAGGCGAAAGATACGCAGTATTTT. The whole variable domain, remainder taken from reference TRBV7-6 and TRBJ2-3, is GAGVSQSPRYKVTKRGQDVALRCDPISGHVSLYWYRQALGQGPEFLTYFNYEAQQDKSGLPNDRFSAERPEGSISTLTIQRTEQRDSAMYRCASSSQAKDTQYFGPGTRLTVL.

This rearrangement joins TRBV11-2 to TRBJ2-1, with D possibly matching TRBD1 (6 bases). In germline, CDR1 is SGHAT, CDR2 FQNNGV. Trimming shortened V by 6 bases and J by 5 bases, and 11 bases separated the two germline ends. There are 13 residues in the CDR3. The CDR3 coding sequence is TGTGCCAGCAGACGGGACACCCACAATGAGCAGTTCTTC. It codes for CASRRDTHNEQFF.

This clone was detected once. The rearrangement links TRBV9 to TRBJ1-4; D uncertain. The CDR3 covers 14 residues. Between the trimmed V and J ends, which lost 3 bases and 8 bases, there was a span of 14 bases. Germline assignment: CDR1 SGDLS and CDR2 YYNGEE. The CDR3, as DNA: TGTGCCAGCAGCGAGGGCCCCCGAGGGGAAAAACTGTTTTTT. Translation: CASSEGPRGEKLFF.

This chain links TRBV7-2 with TRBJ2-7, with TRBD2 identical over 7 bases. J gave up 2 bases and V 1 base, and 5 bases lay outside the gene matches. This CDR3 spans 15 amino acids. The germline V gene has CDR1 SGHTA and CDR2 FQGNSA. CDR3 in amino acids: CASSLGAAGPYEQYF. Written as DNA, the CDR3 is TGTGCCAGCAGCTTAGGTGCAGCGGGGCCCTACGAGCAGTACTTC.

This chain connects TRBV7-6 to TRBJ2-7, with TRBD1 matching over 9 bases. The V gene end was trimmed by 5 bases and the J gene end by 4 bases; junction bases not matched to a gene: 12. The CDR3 runs to 16 residues. Germline V gives CDR1 SGHVS, CDR2 FNYEAQ. The CDR3 nucleotides read TGTGCCAGCAGCCCAACCCCCGGGACAGGGTTGTACGAGCAGTACTTC. It yields the protein CASSPTPGTGLYEQYF.

The CDR3 here is CASSRGGDNNEQFF. CDR3 sequence (DNA): TGTGCCAGTAGTAGAGGGGGTGATAACAATGAGCAGTTCTTC. The chain recombines TRBV19 with TRBJ2-1, with D possibly TRBD1 on 6 matching bases. The germline gives CDR1 LNHDA, CDR2 SQIVND (reference sequence). The CDR3 is 14 amino acids. Trimming shortened V by 4 bases and J by 5 bases, and 12 bases separated the two germline ends.

The chain links TRBV7-2 to TRBJ2-1; 12 positions match TRBD2. The ends lost 5 bases at V and 4 bases at J; junction bases unmatched: 3. CDR3 length: 15 amino acids. Germline V gene data show CDR1 as SGHTA and CDR2 as FQGNSA. CDR3 nucleotides: TGTGCCAGCAGCCTTACTAGCGGGGGGTACAATGAGCAGTTCTTC. Protein sequence: CASSLTSGGYNEQFF.

The V gene is TRBV7-2, the J gene TRBJ2-3; a weak D match, TRBD1 (5 bases). Trimming left V 5 bases short and J 4 bases short, with 13 bases between. Germline V gene data show CDR1 as SGHTA and CDR2 as FQGNSA. The CDR3 consists of 14 residues. CDR3 nucleotides: TGTGCCAGCAGCCTCGACAGACGGGCAGATACGCAGTATTTT. Amino acids: CASSLDRRADTQYF.

The chain joins TRBV2 to TRBJ2-5, with 8 positions matching TRBD1. Germline V gives CDR1 SNHLY, CDR2 FYNNEI. V dropped 7 bases and J dropped 4; count of bases not matched to a gene: 8. The CDR3 loop spans 14 amino acids. This CDR3 is CASNQRTGSETQYF. CDR3 coding DNA: TGTGCCAGCAACCAAAGGACAGGGTCAGAGACCCAGTACTTC.

The chain recombines TRBV4-1 with TRBJ2-7, with D possibly being TRBD1 (5 bases). This CDR3 comprises 15 residues. Trimming stripped 4 bases from V and 7 bases from J, with 20 bases between. CDR1 and CDR2 from the germline V gene are MGHRA and YSYEKL. DNA for the CDR3: TGCGCCAGCAGCCCTCTCACAGGTGGTCCTGTAGAGCAGTACTTC. It codes for CASSPLTGGPVEQYF.

The chain carries TRBV6-5 and TRBJ2-7, with TRBD1 matching over 9 bases. With V trimmed by 5 bases and J by 2 bases, 4 bases remained unmatched. The germline gives CDR1 MNHEY, CDR2 SVGAGI. The CDR3 runs to 14 residues. CDR3 in DNA: TGTGCCAGCAGTACCCGGGACAGGGCCTACGAGCAGTACTTC. The encoded protein is CASSTRDRAYEQYF.

The chain links TRBV4-1 to TRBJ1-1; D gene uncertain. V was pared by 5 bases and J by 5 bases, with 15 bases between. The CDR3 spans 14 residues. CDR1 is MGHRA and CDR2 is YSYEKL in the germline V gene. The CDR3 region has the DNA TGCGCCAGCAGCTTTACCGTGCCGGGGACTGAAGCTTTCTTT. It yields the protein CASSFTVPGTEAFF.

The chain uses TRBV5-6 and TRBJ1-2; D unresolved. The CDR3 is made up of 15 amino acids. The ends were cut back, 4 bases at V and 4 bases at J, with 17 bases in the middle. Germline V gives CDR1 SGHDT, CDR2 YYEEEE. The CDR3 region has the DNA TGTGCCAGCAGCCATACTAACTGGCTCACCTATGGCTACACCTTC. Translation: CASSHTNWLTYGYTF.

The table lists this clone with a few counts. The V call is TRBV27, the J call TRBJ1-1, with D unresolved. CDR3 length equals 14 residues. V lost 2 bases to trimming and J lost 5 bases, with 12 bases between them. The germline V gene encodes CDR1 MNHEY and CDR2 SMNVEV (reference sequence). The chain's CDR3 is CASSLGGRGTEAFF. CDR3 nucleotide sequence: TGTGCCAGCAGTTTAGGAGGGCGAGGGACTGAAGCTTTCTTT.

V gene TRBV6-5 combines with J gene TRBJ1-2; 10 bases are a match to TRBD1. Germline V gene lookup returns CDR1 MNHEY and CDR2 SVGAGI. V gave up 10 bases and J gave up 6 bases; unmatched junction bases: 8. The CDR3 contains 13 residues. The CDR3 region is CATGVGTGDGYTF. The CDR3 coding sequence is TGTGCCACCGGTGTTGGGACAGGGGATGGCTACACCTTC.

This chain uses TRBV19 with TRBJ1-2; D might be TRBD1 (6 bases). V dropped 2 bases and J dropped 5 bases, with 21 bases sitting between them. CDR1 is LNHDA, CDR2 SQIVND, per germline (reference sequence). The CDR3 runs to 17 residues. CDR3 sequence reads: CASSIRGRGALLYGYTF. The CDR3, as DNA: TGTGCCAGTAGTATAAGGGGGAGGGGGGCTCTACTGTATGGCTACACCTTC.

The genes are TRBV7-3 and TRBJ1-6, with D possibly being TRBD1 (6 bases). This CDR3 region has 15 residues. V was shortened by 4 bases and J by 4 bases, with 11 bases between the two germline ends. Germline CDR1 reads SGHTA; CDR2 reads FQGTGA. This CDR3 reads CASSSSGQYNSPLHF. For the CDR3, the DNA is TGTGCCAGCAGCTCATCCGGACAGTATAATTCACCCCTCCACTTT. Full variable domain (remainder filled in from reference TRBV7-3 and TRBJ1-6): GAGVSQTPSNKVTEKGKYVELRCDPISGHTALYWYRQSLGQGPEFLIYFQGTGAADDSGLPNDRFFAVRPEGSVSTLKIQRTERGDSAVYLCASSSSGQYNSPLHFGNGTRLTVT.

This sequence joins TRBV6-5 and TRBJ2-7; D may be TRBD1 (6 bases). This CDR3 contains 13 residues. Per germline, CDR1 MNHEY and CDR2 SVGAGI. Deletions cut 8 bases from V and 6 bases from J, with 17 bases between. CDR3 coding DNA: TGTGCCAGCTCCAGTCAACAGGGCACCGAGCAGTACTTC. As protein: CASSSQQGTEQYF.

The chain couples TRBV6-5 to TRBJ1-2; the match to TRBD1 covers 10 bases. The V segment lost 0 bases and the J segment 3 bases; nucleotides outside the gene matches: 1. The CDR3 contains 15 residues. Germline V gene lookup returns CDR1 MNHEY and CDR2 SVGAGI. The CDR3 nucleotides are TGTGCCAGCAGTTACTCGACAGGGGGCGACTATGGCTACACCTTC. Translation gives CASSYSTGGDYGYTF.